The clone carrying this T cell receptor beta chain appeared a single time. Here immunoSEQ multiplex PCR was the method, and the copy in TCRdb shows in-frame clones only, minus some. The table has approximately 130,000 clones, around three quarters seen once. The entry originates in a study of blood T cell repertoires in COVID-19. Study-wide context: Samples came from the United States, Italy and Spain, spanning acute and convalescent COVID-19. From T cells, B-cell-depleted T cells, or PBMCs came the material, which was cDNA or gDNA.

This CDR3 contains 16 residues. Losses at the gene ends were 5 bases for V and 6 bases for J; bases not matched to a gene: 9. Germline CDR1 and CDR2: SEHNR and FQNEAQ (reference sequence). The rearrangement links TRBV7-9 to TRBJ2-1, with 11 bases matching TRBD1. The receptor's source is a human donor in a cohort sampled during active COVID-19. Sequencing used peripheral blood. The CDR3 sequence: CASSTWTGGPLNEQFF. In nucleotides, the CDR3 is TGTGCCAGCAGCACCTGGACAGGGGGCCCCCTCAATGAGCAGTTCTTC. Combining the CDR3 with reference TRBV7-9 and TRBJ2-1 gives the whole variable domain DTGVSQNPRHKITKRGQNVTFRCDPISEHNRLYWYRQTLGQGPEFLTYFQNEAQLEKSRLLSDRFSAERPKGSFSTLEIQRTEQGDSAMYLCASSTWTGGPLNEQFFGPGTRLTVL.